This T cell receptor (beta chain) was documented in a study of read filtering for tumor transcriptome and immune sequencing. The library was built from about 370 ng RNA with molecular barcoded adaptors for alpha/delta and beta/gamma chains. TCRdb passed the reads through MiXCR, listing each CDR3 protein once. Among about 39,000 distinct CDR3 sequences, roughly 13% were seen once, and the ten largest hold 6% to 7%. Bone marrow was sampled from every patient at the time of active disease. This clonotype was observed a few times. Its antigen is still unknown. The CDR3 has 14 residues. CDR1 is SGHTA and CDR2 is FQGTGA in the germline V gene. V shed 4 bases and J shed 2 bases, with 9 bases lying between them. Findings and limits, study-wide: The CD138-negative fraction was mixed bone marrow immune cells, not pure T cells.

This receptor was obtained from a donor aged 40 or older with multiple myeloma. The sample was a population of CD138-negative cells sorted from bone marrow. The chain links TRBV7-3 to TRBJ2-1, with D possibly matching TRBD2 (6 bases). The CDR3 protein is CASSSGLPYNEQFF. CDR3 DNA: TGTGCCAGCAGCTCAGGACTACCCTACAATGAGCAGTTCTTC.